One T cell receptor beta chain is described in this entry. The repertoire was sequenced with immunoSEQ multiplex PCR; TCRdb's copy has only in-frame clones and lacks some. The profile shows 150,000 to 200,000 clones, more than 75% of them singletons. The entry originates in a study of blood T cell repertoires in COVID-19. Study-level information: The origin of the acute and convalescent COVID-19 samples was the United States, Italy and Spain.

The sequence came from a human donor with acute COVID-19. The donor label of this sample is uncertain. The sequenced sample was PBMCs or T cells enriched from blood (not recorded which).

Here the CDR3 DNA reads TGTGCCAGCAGACGCGCCAGGGTGATGGGCTATGGCTACACCTTC. This encodes CASRRARVMGYGYTF. The rearrangement links TRBV6-5 to TRBJ1-2, with a tentative D call TRBD1 (5 bases). The CDR3 is 15 residues long. In germline, CDR1 is MNHEY, CDR2 SVGAGI. V dropped 6 bases and J dropped 4 bases, with 18 bases sitting between them.